Listed below are T cell receptor beta chains from one sample, sequenced in a study of blood T cell repertoires in COVID-19. Here immunoSEQ multiplex PCR was the method, and the copy in TCRdb shows in-frame clones only, minus some. The sample includes about 180,000 clones, approximately 78% of them seen just once. The sample consisted of peripheral blood. These receptors all stem from a woman of 80 years or more with COVID-19, enrolled during active disease. CDR3s include the opening cysteine and the closing phenylalanine or tryptophan. The D gene is left open where the match is weak. Clone sizes are given selectively: once, few, many, or a class where the clone is expanded.

abundance	d_gene	v_gene	j_gene	len	CDR3aa	CDR3nt
NA	NA	TRBV13	TRBJ2-3	14	CASSFRGLTDTQYF	TGTGCCAGCAGCTTCAGGGGATTGACAGATACGCAGTATTTT
NA	TRBD2	TRBV2	TRBJ2-7	12	CASRDGRNEQYF	TGTGCCAGCCGGGACGGGAGGAACGAGCAGTACTTC
NA	TRBD1	TRBV5-6	TRBJ2-7	13	CASSAGGMNEQYF	TGTGCCAGCAGCGCAGGGGGTATGAACGAGCAGTACTTC
few	NA	TRBV24-1	TRBJ2-2	19	CATRMGAKGRGATTGELFF	TGTGCCACCAGGATGGGGGCAAAAGGCAGAGGGGCAACCACCGGGGAGCTGTTTTTT
many	TRBD1	TRBV5-1	TRBJ1-2	14	CASSLTSGQGGYTF	TGCGCCAGCAGCCTGACGAGTGGACAGGGTGGCTACACCTTC
NA	TRBD2	TRBV15	TRBJ2-5	15	CATSRDGLAQETQYF	TGTGCCACCAGCAGAGACGGACTAGCCCAAGAGACCCAGTACTTC
few	NA	TRBV11-3	TRBJ2-1	15	CASSGSGGSYNEQFF	TGTGCCAGCAGCGGAAGCGGCGGCTCCTACAATGAGCAGTTCTTC
NA	NA	TRBV5-1	TRBJ2-5	17	CASSLVWRLPYQETQYF	TGCGCCAGCAGCTTGGTTTGGCGGCTCCCCTACCAAGAGACCCAGTACTTC
NA	NA	TRBV30	TRBJ1-1	16	CAWSVWRGGTKTEAFF	TGTGCCTGGAGTGTATGGCGGGGAGGGACGAAGACTGAAGCTTTCTTT
once	TRBD2	TRBV28	TRBJ2-5	14	CASRSGRRGETQYF	TGTGCCAGCAGGAGCGGGAGGCGAGGTGAGACCCAGTACTTC
NA	NA	TRBV6-2/TRBV6-3	TRBJ1-1	13	CASSYAGRTEAFF	TGTGCCAGCAGTTACGCAGGGCGGACTGAAGCTTTCTTT
NA	TRBD1	TRBV4-1	TRBJ1-2	17	CASSQGMTGGRRYGYTF	TGCGCCAGCAGCCAAGGGATGACAGGGGGCCGACGTTATGGCTACACCTTC
few	NA	TRBV5-1	TRBJ2-2	16	CASSPHRDSTTGELFF	TGCGCCAGCAGCCCACACCGGGACTCAACCACCGGGGAGCTGTTTTTT
few	NA	TRBV5-5	TRBJ2-2	15	CASSLVDLFTGELFF	TGTGCCAGCAGCTTGGTGGACTTATTCACCGGGGAGCTGTTTTTT
NA	TRBD1	TRBV19	TRBJ1-3	17	CASSIVGQGHLGNTIYF	TGTGCCAGTAGTATAGTGGGACAGGGACACCTTGGAAACACCATATATTTT
NA	NA	TRBV5-4	TRBJ2-5	15	CASSYQRGLQETQYF	TGTGCCAGCAGCTATCAACGGGGACTCCAAGAGACCCAGTACTTC
NA	NA	TRBV27	TRBJ2-1	15	CASSLSREPYNEQFF	TGTGCCAGCAGTTTATCACGCGAGCCCTACAATGAGCAGTTCTTC
NA	NA	TRBV7-2	TRBJ2-3	18	CASSLELLGRTDTDTQYF	TGTGCCAGCAGCTTAGAACTTCTCGGGAGAACTGACACAGATACGCAGTATTTT
NA	TRBD2	TRBV4-2	TRBJ2-1	18	CASSLSPQRGGSYNEQFF	TGTGCCAGCAGCCTTTCTCCTCAGCGGGGGGGATCCTACAATGAGCAGTTCTTC
NA	NA	TRBV7-2	TRBJ2-7	13	CASSLIFSYEQYF	TGTGCCAGCAGCTTAATCTTCTCCTACGAGCAGTACTTC
few	TRBD1	TRBV5-4	TRBJ1-6	15	CASSPYQGVNSPLHF	TGTGCCAGCAGCCCGTACCAGGGGGTCAATTCACCCCTCCACTTT
NA	TRBD1	TRBV11-3	TRBJ1-2	14	CASSFTGDVTGYTF	TGTGCCAGCAGCTTCACAGGGGATGTCACGGGCTACACCTTC
NA	NA	TRBV19	TRBJ2-1	15	CASSIWVGGSDEQFF	TGTGCCAGTAGTATATGGGTGGGGGGTTCAGATGAGCAGTTCTTC
NA	NA	TRBV5-1	TRBJ1-1	13	CASSRGGDTEAFF	TGCGCCAGCAGTCGCGGGGGGGACACTGAAGCTTTCTTT
NA	TRBD2	TRBV19	TRBJ2-7	13	CATKREGPYEQYF	TGTGCCACAAAGCGGGAGGGCCCATACGAGCAGTACTTC
NA	TRBD1	TRBV25-1	TRBJ1-2	15	CASKDPQGANYGYTF	TGTGCCAGCAAAGACCCCCAGGGGGCGAACTATGGCTACACCTTC
NA	NA	TRBV6-2/TRBV6-3	TRBJ2-1	14	CASSYFNGDSEQFF	TGTGCCAGCAGTTACTTTAATGGTGATAGTGAGCAGTTCTTC
NA	TRBD1	TRBV2	TRBJ1-2	14	CASTVTGVDYGYTF	TGTGCCAGCACCGTAACAGGGGTCGACTATGGCTACACCTTC
NA	TRBD2	TRBV6-5	TRBJ2-3	15	CARGTAGEGTDTQYF	TGTGCCAGGGGAACAGCGGGGGAGGGGACAGATACGCAGTATTTT
NA	TRBD2	TRBV11-2	TRBJ2-7	15	CASSLGAGGSYEQYF	TGTGCCAGCAGCTTGGGAGCGGGAGGCTCCTACGAGCAGTACTTC
few	TRBD1	TRBV27	TRBJ2-3	17	CASSPNRDRGYTDTQYF	TGTGCCAGCAGTCCGAACCGGGACAGGGGTTACACAGATACGCAGTATTTT
few	TRBD1	TRBV10-3	TRBJ1-6	17	CAISVKPGQGKSSPLHF	TGTGCCATCAGTGTGAAACCGGGACAGGGCAAAAGTTCACCCCTCCACTTT
NA	TRBD1	TRBV7-9	TRBJ1-2	13	CASSPGQAWGYTF	TGTGCCAGCAGCCCTGGACAGGCGTGGGGCTACACCTTC
NA	NA	TRBV18	TRBJ1-6	14	CASSPPQGYSPLHF	TGTGCCAGCTCACCACCGCAGGGGTATTCACCCCTCCACTTT
NA	NA	TRBV1	TRBJ2-5	18	CTSSQDGGIATGQETQYF	TGCACCAGCAGCCAAGACGGGGGGATAGCGACGGGCCAAGAGACCCAGTACTTC
NA	TRBD2	TRBV5-1	TRBJ2-7	14	CASSSASGRYEQYF	TGCGCCAGCAGTTCCGCTAGCGGGAGGTACGAGCAGTACTTC
once	NA	TRBV5-5	TRBJ2-2	14	CASSWDTYTGELFF	TGTGCCAGCAGCTGGGACACCTACACCGGGGAGCTGTTTTTT
NA	TRBD1	TRBV3-1/TRBV3-2	TRBJ1-4	12	CASRDRDEKLFF	TGTGCCAGCAGGGACAGGGACGAAAAACTGTTTTTT
NA	TRBD2	TRBV7-9	TRBJ2-5	15	CASSLQGAGGETQYF	TGTGCCAGCAGCCTTCAAGGGGCGGGAGGGGAGACCCAGTACTTC
few	NA	TRBV27	TRBJ2-1	12	CASSFTGNEQFF	TGTGCCAGCAGTTTTACAGGAAATGAGCAGTTCTTC